This TCR beta chain was sequenced during a study of shared T cell receptors in the human thymus. The CDR3 runs to 15 residues. Germline loops: CDR1 MRHNA, CDR2 SNTAGT. Deletions cut 4 bases from V and 3 bases from J, with 15 bases between. Method: immunoSEQ multiplex PCR; TCRdb's copy keeps in-frame clones and lacks some. The sample contains approximately 660,000 clones, roughly 90% of which appear only once. These data also formed part of another study, on human thymus T cells. From that report: The sample donors, healthy Finnish infants, were having corrective surgery for congenital heart defects. The source of the thymus tissue was resections taken during corrective heart surgery.

This receptor was obtained from a boy in the first two years of life with a congenital heart defect. The sequenced material came from thymocytes. The J gene is TRBJ2-5, the V gene TRBV6-4, with a possible D match to TRBD2 (7 bases). The CDR3 spells CASSVGRDKEETQYF. CDR3 nucleotide sequence: TGTGCCAGCAGTGTAGGGAGGGACAAAGAAGAGACCCAGTACTTC.